This T cell receptor (beta chain) was sequenced during a study of CD8 T cells in Susac syndrome. This CDR3 has 16 amino acids. Trimming took 0 bases from V and 3 from J, leaving 15 bases between them. Germline V CDR1 and CDR2: SGHNT, YYREEE (reference sequence). The RNA, about 0.5 to 1 ug, was put through reverse transcription using random hexamers. One entry per CDR3 protein, called by TCRdb with MiXCR from the immunoSEQ multiplex PCR reads. Among some 190,000 distinct CDR3 sequences, under 97% were seen once, and the ten largest hold approximately 0.09%. Input material: CD4+ T cells from PBMCs. This chain connects TRBV5-4 to TRBJ1-1; tentative D call: TRBD1 (5 bases). This receptor was obtained from a human donor with multiple sclerosis. CDR3 DNA sequence: TGTGCCAGCAGCTTGGCTGTGCGGCAGGGTGACACTGAAGCTTTCTTT. It yields the protein CASSLAVRQGDTEAFF.